Below are 10 T cell receptor beta chains sequenced from a single sample in a study of T cells in Graves' hyperthyroidism and ophthalmopathy. Amplification of TCR beta CDR3 regions was performed using RNA transcripts as template. Carried out on the TCR CDR3, a first-round RT-PCR used the HTBI primer set. TCRdb re-derived calls from the multiplex PCR reads in MiXCR, one entry per CDR3 protein. The sample records 600,000 to 750,000 distinct CDR3 sequences, roughly 17% being singletons. Sequenced material: blood. The receptors shown here come from a man aged 50-59 years with Graves' hyperthyroidism.

This clonotype appeared a few times. The V gene is TRBV6-5, the J gene TRBJ2-1; weak D call: TRBD1 (6 bases). V lost 0 bases, J lost 3 bases, and 9 bases lay in between. The CDR3 is 15 amino acids. Looked up from germline, CDR1 is MNHEY and CDR2 is SVGAGI. The CDR3 loop reads CASSYSSRGYNEQFF. The CDR3 coding sequence is TGTGCCAGCAGTTACTCTTCCAGGGGCTACAATGAGCAGTTCTTC.

The sample holds a few counts of this clonotype. The V and J genes are TRBV6-1 and TRBJ1-6; no firm D call. CDR1 and CDR2 from the germline V gene are MNHNS and SASEGT. The CDR3 has 17 residues. Trimming pared 6 bases from V and 5 bases from J, leaving 20 bases between. For the CDR3, the DNA is TGTGCCAGCAGCACCGGAAGGACCTCAGGCCATAATTCACCCCTCCACTTT. Its translation: CASSTGRTSGHNSPLHF.

This clonotype was counted a few times. The V and J genes are TRBV5-1 and TRBJ2-7; 13 positions agree with TRBD2. Germline CDR1 reads SGHRS; CDR2 reads YFSETQ. The ends lost 5 bases at V and 0 bases at J; junction bases unmatched: 5. CDR3 length: 16 residues. CDR3 DNA: TGCGCCAGCAGGGGGACTAGCGGGGTGTCCTCCTACGAGCAGTACTTC. As protein: CASRGTSGVSSYEQYF.

This clonotype was counted at least ten times. The V and J genes are TRBV10-3 and TRBJ2-1; 12 bases are shared with TRBD2. The CDR3 length is 15 residues. V was clipped by 6 bases and J by 0 bases; unmatched bases: 0. Germline CDR1 reads ENHRY; CDR2 reads SYGVKD. CDR3 DNA sequence: TGTGCCATCAGGACTAGCGGGAGCTCCTACAATGAGCAGTTCTTC. It specifies CAIRTSGSSYNEQFF.

The sample holds a few counts of this clonotype. The chain uses TRBV29-1 and TRBJ2-3; D unresolved. CDR1 SQVTM and CDR2 ANQGSEA come from the germline V gene. CDR3 length: 14 amino acids. Trimming shortened V by 6 bases and J by 0 bases, and 13 bases separated the two germline ends. CDR3: CSVTYTISTDTQYF. The CDR3 DNA is TGCAGCGTCACCTACACAATTAGCACAGATACGCAGTATTTT.

This clonotype was seen repeatedly, ten times or more. The chain employs TRBV20-1 and TRBJ2-7; 10 bases match TRBD2. From germline, CDR1 is DFQATT and CDR2 SNEGSKA (reference sequence). CDR3 length equals 14 residues. CDR3 nucleotides: TGCAGCGTAGTTCGGACTAGCGGTGCCTACGAGCAGTACTTC. It encodes CSVVRTSGAYEQYF.

This clonotype was seen at least ten times. A read error may account for a junction end that differs from germline. J is TRBJ2-7 and V is TRBV12-3 or TRBV12-4; D might be TRBD1 (6 bases). CDR3 size: 13 residues. Here the CDR3 DNA reads TGTGCCAGCAGCTTAGGGGGTCCCTACGAGCAGTACTTC. Its translation is CASSLGGPYEQYF.

This clonotype was counted ten times or more. The CDR3 DNA sequence: TGTGCCAGCAGTTACTCGATGGGGGAGCCCCACGAGCAGTACTTC. Its translation: CASSYSMGEPHEQYF. The chain uses TRBV6-5 and TRBJ2-7; the D gene could be TRBD1 or TRBD2 (5 bases each). The germline V gene has CDR1 MNHEY and CDR2 SVGAGI. This CDR3 is built from 15 residues. With 0 bases removed from V and 5 bases from J, the gap between germline ends came to 14 bases.

This clonotype has just a few counts. The gene calls are TRBV6-1 and TRBJ2-5; D is uncertain. The CDR3 runs 14 residues. The V gene's germline CDR1 is MNHNS and CDR2 SASEGT. V was cut by 6 bases and J by 5 bases, with 16 bases left in between. The CDR3: CASRFDTLGETQYF. The CDR3 nucleotides read TGTGCCAGCAGGTTTGACACACTGGGGGAGACCCAGTACTTC.

This clonotype was detected many times. This CDR3 is CASSLTGGTNEKLFF. As DNA, the CDR3 is TGTGCCAGCAGCCTTACAGGGGGCACCAATGAAAAACTGTTTTTT. V and J are TRBV9 and TRBJ1-4; 9 bases fit TRBD1. Germline lookup yields CDR1 SGDLS and CDR2 YYNGEE. The junction had 6 bases not matched to a gene; V was cut back by 4 bases and J by 5 bases. This CDR3 region has 15 residues.